The present entry profiles one T cell receptor (beta chain) with its context. The sample belongs to a study of T cells in Graves' hyperthyroidism and ophthalmopathy. RNA transcripts gave rise to amplified TCR beta CDR3 regions. When the TCR CDR3 underwent first-round RT-PCR, the HTBI primer set was used. From the multiplex PCR reads, TCRdb called clonotypes with MiXCR, one entry per CDR3 protein. The data show 350,000 to 400,000 distinct CDR3 sequences, about 18% seen once. Calling Graves' hyperthyroidism stable meant ophthalmopathy did not progress within 18 months. This TCR was sampled from a woman under 30 with Graves' hyperthyroidism. The sample was blood.

CDR3 region: CATSDWASNQPQHF. CDR3 coding DNA: TGTGCCACCAGTGACTGGGCTAGCAATCAGCCCCAGCATTTT. This chain links TRBV24-1 with TRBJ1-5; D unresolved. The CDR3 loop spans 14 amino acids. The V end lost 4 bases, the J end lost 0 bases, and 6 bases lay between the germline ends. The germline gives CDR1 KGHDR, CDR2 SFDVKD.